This T cell receptor beta chain came from a study of cytomegalovirus exposure and HLA in healthy donors. Study-wide findings and caveats: The authors judged a highly shared variant cluster likely a sequencing artifact. Associated with cytomegalovirus, according to the listing, were 150 to 200 TCR beta chains.

The CDR3 covers 16 residues. Germline V gene sequence: CDR1 SEHNR, CDR2 FQNEAQ (reference sequence). PCR was performed using 60 Vbeta and 13 Jbeta primers. Libraries were prepared by immunoSEQ multiplex PCR; TCRdb keeps only in-frame clonotypes and omits some of them. This sample has about 98,000 clones; about two thirds occur once, and the top ten carry under 3%. Comment on this clone: The antigen is not known. The junction departs from the called germline gene at one end, perhaps through a read error.

The clonotype originates from a man between 45 and 60 years old in good health and CMV-seronegative. Sequences were obtained from PBMCs. J is TRBJ2-3 and V is TRBV7-9; D gene ambiguous. This CDR3 is CSSSPKALTLTDTQYF. As DNA, the CDR3 is TGTTCCAGCAGCCCTAAGGCACTAACCCTCACAGATACGCAGTATTTT.